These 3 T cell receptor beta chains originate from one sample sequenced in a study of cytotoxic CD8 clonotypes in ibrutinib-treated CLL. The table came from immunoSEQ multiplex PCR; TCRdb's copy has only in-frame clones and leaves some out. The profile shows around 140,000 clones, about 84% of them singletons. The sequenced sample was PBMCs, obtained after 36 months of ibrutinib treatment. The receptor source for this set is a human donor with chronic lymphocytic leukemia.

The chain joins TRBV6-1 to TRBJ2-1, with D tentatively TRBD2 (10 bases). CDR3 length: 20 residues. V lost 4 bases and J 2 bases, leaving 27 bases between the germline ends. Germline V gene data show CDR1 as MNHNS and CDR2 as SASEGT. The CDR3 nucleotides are TGTGCCAGCAGTGGTAAGCCGGGACAGGGTGGGACTAGCGCCTACAATGAGCAGTTCTTC. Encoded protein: CASSGKPGQGGTSAYNEQFF.

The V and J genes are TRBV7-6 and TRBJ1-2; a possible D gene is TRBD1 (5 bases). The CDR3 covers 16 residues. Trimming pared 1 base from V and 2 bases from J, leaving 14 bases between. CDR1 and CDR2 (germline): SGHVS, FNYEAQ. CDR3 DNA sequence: TGTGCCAGCAGCTTAGAGATCGGGGGAATCAACTATGGCTACACCTTC. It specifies CASSLEIGGINYGYTF.

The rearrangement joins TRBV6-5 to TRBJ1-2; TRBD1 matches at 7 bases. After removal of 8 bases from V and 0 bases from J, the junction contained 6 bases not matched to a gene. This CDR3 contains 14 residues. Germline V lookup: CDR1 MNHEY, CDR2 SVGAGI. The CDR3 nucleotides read TGTGCCAGCGGGGGGACAGCTACTAACTATGGCTACACCTTC. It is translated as CASGGTATNYGYTF.